This T cell receptor (beta chain) stems from a study of blood T cell repertoires in COVID-19. For the study at large: Sources were T cells, B-cell-depleted T cells, or PBMCs; the material itself was cDNA or gDNA.

Germline CDR1 and CDR2: MNHNS and SASEGT. V was pared by 2 bases and J by 6 bases, with 16 bases between. This CDR3 is 15 amino acids long. Generated by immunoSEQ multiplex PCR, the TCRdb table keeps only in-frame clones and is missing some. The repertoire holds 250,000 to 350,000 clones, with 87% as singletons. The receptor was derived from a woman aged 45-59 years who had recovered from COVID-19. The chain links TRBV6-1 to TRBJ1-1; D not resolved. The specimen sequenced was peripheral blood. CDR3 in amino acids: CASSEYEVNYSEAFF. The CDR3 nucleotides read TGTGCCAGCAGTGAATATGAGGTAAATTACTCTGAAGCTTTCTTT.